This is a list of T cell receptor beta chains from one sample in a study of T cell responses to AZD1222 COVID-19 vaccine. Profiled with immunoSEQ multiplex PCR; TCRdb holds only in-frame clones, not every one. In the table there are 100,000 to 130,000 clones, 90% to 95% of which are singletons. The sequencing used peripheral blood, collected 28 days after the second AZD1222 dose. These receptors were obtained from an adult who received the AZD1222 COVID-19 vaccine. The CDR3 runs from the conserved cysteine through the conserved F or W. The D gene is left open where the match is weak. Clone size is stated in some rows and not others, as once, few, many or a class when expanded.

v_call	d_call	j_call	clone_size	cdr3_nt	cdr3_aa
TRBV6-5	.	TRBJ1-1	.	TGTGCCAGCGGGGGGAGGTACACTGAAGCTTTCTTT	CASGGRYTEAFF
TRBV6-6	TRBD1	TRBJ1-6	.	TGTGCCAGCAGTGGTCGACAGGGAGATTCACCCCTCCACTTT	CASSGRQGDSPLHF
TRBV7-8	.	TRBJ1-6	.	TGTGCCAGCAACTCTGAGCAGGACTCACCCCTCCACTTT	CASNSEQDSPLHF
TRBV18	.	TRBJ2-1	.	TGTGCCAGCTCACCGGTAGGTTCCGTCTCATACAATGAGCAGTTCTTC	CASSPVGSVSYNEQFF
TRBV5-1	.	TRBJ1-1	.	TGCGCCAGCAGCTTCGGTACAGTACTTATGAACACTGAAGCTTTCTTT	CASSFGTVLMNTEAFF
TRBV29-1	.	TRBJ2-1	.	TGCAGCGTTGAACAGACAACAGGGAGGTCTAGTGAGCAGTTCTTC	CSVEQTTGRSSEQFF
TRBV28	.	TRBJ1-2	.	TGTGCCAGCAGTACTCCTTCCGGCAGGGGCTATGGCTACACCTTC	CASSTPSGRGYGYTF
TRBV11-2	.	TRBJ1-1	once	TGTGCCAGCAGCTTAGATGTACAGGTGGACACTGAAGCTTTCTTT	CASSLDVQVDTEAFF
TRBV5-6	TRBD1	TRBJ2-7	once	TGTGCCAGCAGCTTTGGGACAGGGGTCATCTACGAGCAGTACTTC	CASSFGTGVIYEQYF
TRBV6-1	TRBD2	TRBJ2-7	once	TGTGCCAGCAGTGAAGGGACTAGCGGGATGGGAGAGCAGTACTTC	CASSEGTSGMGEQYF
TRBV27	.	TRBJ1-6	.	TGTGCCAGCAGGGCCGGGATGTATGGTTCACCCCTCCACTTT	CASRAGMYGSPLHF
TRBV29-1	.	TRBJ2-5	.	TGCAGCGTTGAAGATCTCCTGGTAGAGACCCAGTACTTC	CSVEDLLVETQYF
TRBV19	.	TRBJ1-5	.	TGTGCCAGTATGGACCGGGACGTCGGTTGGAGGTATAGCAATCAGCCCCAGCATTTT	CASMDRDVGWRYSNQPQHF